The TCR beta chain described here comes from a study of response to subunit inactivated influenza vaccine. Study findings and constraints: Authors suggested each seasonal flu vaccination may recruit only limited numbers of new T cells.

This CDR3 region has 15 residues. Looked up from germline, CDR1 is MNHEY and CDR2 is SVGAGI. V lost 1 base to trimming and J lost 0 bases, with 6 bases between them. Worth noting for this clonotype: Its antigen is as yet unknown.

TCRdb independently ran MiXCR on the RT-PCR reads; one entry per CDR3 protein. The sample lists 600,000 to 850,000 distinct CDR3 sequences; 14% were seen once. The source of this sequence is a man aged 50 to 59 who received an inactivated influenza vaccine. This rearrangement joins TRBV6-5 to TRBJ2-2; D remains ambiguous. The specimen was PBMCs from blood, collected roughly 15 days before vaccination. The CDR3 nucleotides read TGTGCCAGCAGTTACTTCCCTTCGAACACCGGGGAGCTGTTTTTT. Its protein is CASSYFPSNTGELFF.